This record concerns one T cell receptor (beta chain) sequence. Its antigen remains unidentified. The data derive from a study of shared clonotypes between healthy human individuals. At the deep level, the assay was run. Using immunoSEQ multiplex PCR, the repertoire was profiled, and TCRdb retains in-frame clones only, with some absent. In the table there are under 1,100,000 clones, about 77% of which are singletons. Findings and caveats of the study: Among several donors, approximately 5.4% of naive CD4 clonotypes were found in common. An expected dependence of interdonor clonotype sharing on sequencing depth was noted. Sorted-subset sequencing, rarefaction showed, was incomplete despite large depth.

This CDR3 spans 15 amino acids. The V end lost 2 bases, the J end lost 0 bases, and 9 bases lay between the germline ends. From germline, CDR1 is SGHNT and CDR2 YYREEE (reference sequence). Sequencing used memory CD4+ T cells sorted from blood. Subset specified: CD45RA-negative fraction. V is TRBV5-4 and J is TRBJ2-1, with no clear D. This receptor was obtained from a man aged 18 to 29 in good health. CDR3 nucleotides: TGTGCCAGCAGCTTCGGCGGAAGCTCCTACAATGAGCAGTTCTTC. Protein product: CASSFGGSSYNEQFF.